The sequence of this T cell receptor (beta chain) was determined in a study of T-cell memory formation after mild COVID-19. With 8 bases removed from V and 4 bases from J, the gap between germline ends came to 11 bases. There are 12 residues in the CDR3. CDR1 is SEHNR and CDR2 is FQNEAQ in the germline V gene (reference sequence). TCRdb re-derived calls from the 5' RACE reads in MiXCR, one entry per CDR3 protein. The table records about 50,000 distinct CDR3 sequences, roughly a tenth of them present only once. This clonotype came up a few times. Material: PBMCs or a T cell subset sorted from them (not recorded which). This clonotype originated in an adult woman who had mild COVID-19 (a few samples of this study predate the infection). Cell type and time point are not known. The V gene is TRBV7-9, the J gene TRBJ1-2; D gene uncertain. Here the CDR3 DNA reads TGTGCCAGCGGTAGGGCGGGCTATGGCTACACCTTC. Translating gives CASGRAGYGYTF. Using reference TRBV7-9 and TRBJ1-2 for the parts outside the CDR3, the full variable domain is DTGVSQNPRHKITKRGQNVTFRCDPISEHNRLYWYRQTLGQGPEFLTYFQNEAQLEKSRLLSDRFSAERPKGSFSTLEIQRTEQGDSAMYLCASGRAGYGYTFGSGTRLTVV.